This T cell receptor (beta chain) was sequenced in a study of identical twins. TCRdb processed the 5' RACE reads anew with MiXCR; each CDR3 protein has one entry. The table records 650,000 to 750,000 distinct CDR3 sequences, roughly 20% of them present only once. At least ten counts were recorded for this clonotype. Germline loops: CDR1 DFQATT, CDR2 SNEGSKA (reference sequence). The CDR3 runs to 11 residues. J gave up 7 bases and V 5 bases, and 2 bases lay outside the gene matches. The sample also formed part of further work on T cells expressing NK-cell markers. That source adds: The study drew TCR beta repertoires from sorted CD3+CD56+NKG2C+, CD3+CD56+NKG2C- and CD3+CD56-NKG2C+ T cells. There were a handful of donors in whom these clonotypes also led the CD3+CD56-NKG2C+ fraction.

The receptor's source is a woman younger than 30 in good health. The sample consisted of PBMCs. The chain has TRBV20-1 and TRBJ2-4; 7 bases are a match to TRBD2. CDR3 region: CSAHGGNIQYF. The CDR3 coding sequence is TGCAGTGCTCACGGGGGGAACATTCAGTACTTC.